Included here is one T cell receptor beta chain sequence, with context. TCRdb keeps only in-frame clones here, not all; method: immunoSEQ multiplex PCR. This table has about 55,000 clones, 88% appearing once. This entry comes from a study of control samples from healthy donors and cancer patients. Germline V gives CDR1 MDHEN, CDR2 SYDVKM. V gave up 6 bases and J gave up 10 bases, with 19 bases separating them. The CDR3 is made up of 14 amino acids. The V gene is TRBV28, the J gene TRBJ2-1, with unresolved D. Input material: blood. The sequence was collected from a man between 45 and 60 years old in good health. CDR3 DNA: TGTGCCAGCAGCTTTTCCTTAGGAGTCGAGGAGCAGTTCTTC. It encodes CASSFSLGVEEQFF.